The next 24 T cell receptor beta chains were all read from a single sample in a study of blood T cell repertoires in COVID-19. Here immunoSEQ multiplex PCR was the method, and the copy in TCRdb shows in-frame clones only, minus some. The profile shows 250,000 to 350,000 clones, about 88% of them singletons. Sequencing used peripheral blood. These receptors originate from a woman aged 25-40 years with COVID-19, enrolled during active disease.

Only a few counts were recorded for this clone. The gene calls are TRBV7-9 and TRBJ1-2; tentative D call: TRBD1 (6 bases). There are 14 residues in the CDR3. Germline CDR1 SEHNR, CDR2 FQNEAQ (reference sequence). Trimming removed 7 bases from V and 4 bases from J, with 16 bases in between. The chain's CDR3 is CASTRGGAIYGYTF. The CDR3 DNA is TGTGCCAGCACCCGTGGGGGGGCCATCTATGGCTACACCTTC.

V usage is TRBV28 and J usage is TRBJ1-5; possibly TRBD1 for D (5 bases). Trimming took off 3 bases at V and 1 base at J, with 13 bases between the two ends. The V gene's germline CDR1 is MDHEN and CDR2 SYDVKM. The CDR3 is 16 residues long. The DNA for the CDR3 is TGTGCCAGCAGTTTTTTCGGGGGGGTAAGCAATCAGCCCCAGCATTTT. This encodes CASSFFGGVSNQPQHF.

The chain recombines TRBV6-5 with TRBJ1-1, with 8 bases that match TRBD1. CDR1 is MNHEY, CDR2 SVGAGI, per germline. V shed 3 bases, J shed 0 bases, and the junction held 6 bases outside the gene matches. This CDR3 contains 16 residues. The CDR3 loop is CASSYNSGGLNTEAFF. For the CDR3, the DNA is TGTGCCAGCAGTTATAACTCAGGGGGCCTGAACACTGAAGCTTTCTTT.

J is TRBJ2-6 and V is TRBV6-2 or TRBV6-3, with a weak D call TRBD2 (6 bases). V was trimmed by 5 bases and J by 0 bases, leaving 8 bases between them. Germline CDR1 is MNHEY and CDR2 is SVGEGT. This CDR3 has 15 amino acids. The CDR3 nucleotides are TGTGCCAGCAGTGGGGGGACCTCTGGGGCCAACGTCCTGACTTTC. Its protein product is CASSGGTSGANVLTF.

The chain recombines TRBV18 with TRBJ2-7, with D hard to call. CDR3 length: 13 residues. In germline, CDR1 is KGHSH, CDR2 LQKENI. Trimming took off 3 bases at V and 3 bases at J, with 9 bases between the two ends. The CDR3 here is CASSPSVIYEQYF. The CDR3 DNA reads as TGTGCCAGCTCACCTTCGGTAATCTACGAGCAGTACTTC. The variable domain in full, completed from reference TRBV18 and TRBJ2-7, reads NAGVMQNPRHLVRRRGQEARLRCSPMKGHSHVYWYRQLPEEGLKFMVYLQKENIIDESGMPKERFSAEFPKEGPSILRIQQVVRGDSAAYFCASSPSVIYEQYFGPGTRLTVT.

The chain has TRBV7-8 and TRBJ2-1; 11 nucleotides agree with TRBD2. Per the germline V gene, CDR1 is SGHVS and CDR2 is FQNEAQ. This CDR3 is 16 amino acids long. The trim removed 0 bases at V and 6 bases at J, leaving 4 bases unmatched. CDR3 sequence: CASSLAGTSGANEQFF. The CDR3 DNA reads as TGTGCCAGCAGCTTAGCAGGGACTAGCGGCGCCAATGAGCAGTTCTTC.

The J gene is TRBJ2-2, the V gene TRBV30; D may be TRBD1 (6 bases). The germline V gene encodes CDR1 GTSNPN and CDR2 SVGIG (reference sequence). The V end was cut by 0 bases, the J end by 3 bases, with 11 bases between. There are 15 residues in the CDR3. In nucleotides, the CDR3 is TGTGCCTGGAGTGTACAGGGAGTTCACACCGGGGAGCTGTTTTTT. Amino acids: CAWSVQGVHTGELFF.

This chain uses TRBV3-1 (or the pseudogene TRBV3-2) with TRBJ2-3; D is perhaps TRBD2 (6 bases). Germline CDR1 reads LGHDT; CDR2 reads YNNKEL (reference sequence). With 2 bases removed from V and 10 bases from J, the gap between germline ends came to 13 bases. This CDR3 has 13 amino acids. The DNA of the CDR3 is TGTGCCAGCAGCCAAAAAAACGGGGGACCGCAGTATTTT. Its protein is CASSQKNGGPQYF.

The rearrangement uses TRBV3-1 (or the pseudogene TRBV3-2) and TRBJ2-1; 10 bases are a match to TRBD2. CDR1 is LGHDT, CDR2 YNNKEL, per germline (reference sequence). V dropped 5 bases and J dropped 9; count of bases not matched to a gene: 13. This CDR3 has 16 residues. CDR3 sequence (DNA): TGTGCCAGCAGCTCCTTAGCGGGGGGAGGAGCTGGTGAGCAGTTCTTC. This encodes CASSSLAGGGAGEQFF.

V and J are TRBV2 and TRBJ1-1; the D gene is possibly TRBD1 (6 bases). The germline V gene encodes CDR1 SNHLY and CDR2 FYNNEI. This CDR3 has 15 residues. V dropped 0 bases and J dropped 1 base, with 9 bases sitting between them. The CDR3 DNA is TGTGCCAGCAGTGAAGCGGGGGCAAGGAACACTGAAGCTTTCTTT. Its translation: CASSEAGARNTEAFF.

This sequence joins TRBV12-3 or TRBV12-4 and TRBJ2-3, with TRBD1 as a possible D gene (6 bases). The CDR3 spans 12 residues. V shed 4 bases and J shed 7 bases, with 9 bases lying between them. CDR3 in amino acids: CASSSWDNTQYF. In DNA, the CDR3 is TGTGCCAGCAGTTCATGGGACAATACGCAGTATTTT.

V gene TRBV2 combines with J gene TRBJ2-1, with 7 positions matching TRBD1. Germline assignment: CDR1 SNHLY and CDR2 FYNNEI. V shed 4 bases and J 5 bases; nucleotides not matched to a gene: 2. This CDR3 region has 13 residues. The DNA for the CDR3 is TGTGCCAGCAGTGTGGACAGGAACAATGAGCAGTTCTTC. It encodes CASSVDRNNEQFF.

This chain joins TRBV2 and TRBJ2-1, with 11 bases identical to TRBD2. The trim removed 7 bases at V and 12 bases at J, leaving 14 bases unmatched. The length of the CDR3 is 15 residues. The germline gives CDR1 SNHLY, CDR2 FYNNEI. CDR3 amino acids: CASTLAGGLTMMQFF. CDR3 DNA: TGTGCCAGCACTTTAGCGGGAGGGCTTACAATGATGCAGTTCTTC.

This clone showed up just a few times. The chain links TRBV6-4 to TRBJ2-3; 8 nucleotides align to TRBD2. CDR1 is MRHNA and CDR2 is SNTAGT in the germline V gene. The CDR3 is made up of 15 amino acids. Trimming took 4 bases from V and 1 from J; bases not matched to a gene: 4. The CDR3 region is CASSGTAGGTDTQYF. The CDR3 nucleotides read TGTGCCAGCAGTGGGACAGCGGGAGGCACAGATACGCAGTATTTT.

This chain joins TRBV7-2 and TRBJ1-5; 7 bases line up with TRBD1. The V gene's germline CDR1 is SGHTA and CDR2 FQGNSA. The CDR3 covers 15 residues. Trimming at V came to 6 bases and at J to 4 bases, leaving 9 bases not matched to a gene. The CDR3 region is CASSPRQGPNQPQHF. The CDR3 nucleotides are TGTGCCAGCAGTCCTAGACAGGGCCCTAATCAGCCCCAGCATTTT.

The rearrangement joins TRBV9 to TRBJ2-1; 9 nucleotides agree with TRBD1. This CDR3 has 14 residues. The germline V gene encodes CDR1 SGDLS and CDR2 YYNGEE. V lost 4 bases and J lost 7; bases outside the gene matches: 6. The CDR3 coding sequence is TGTGCCAGCAGCCCATGGACAGGGGCTAATGAGCAGTTCTTC. Translating it yields CASSPWTGANEQFF.

The chain recombines TRBV12-3 or TRBV12-4 with TRBJ1-2; the D is unclear. V was shortened by 1 base and J by 4 bases, with 7 bases between the two germline ends. CDR3 length equals 13 residues. As DNA, the CDR3 is TGTGCCAGCAGTTTAGGAGGTTCCTATGGCTACACCTTC. As protein: CASSLGGSYGYTF.

V and J are TRBV7-9 and TRBJ2-2; D may be TRBD1 (6 bases). V was trimmed by 5 bases and J by 3 bases, leaving 19 bases between them. The CDR3 length is 17 residues. Germline lookup yields CDR1 SEHNR and CDR2 FQNEAQ (reference sequence). This CDR3 reads CASSPQGSVWYTGELFF. The CDR3 coding sequence is TGTGCCAGCAGCCCACAGGGTAGTGTTTGGTACACCGGGGAGCTGTTTTTT.

The chain is built from TRBV12-3 or TRBV12-4 and TRBJ2-1; D gene uncertain. The CDR3 loop spans 11 amino acids. V was pared by 2 bases and J by 10 bases, with 6 bases between. CDR3 in amino acids: CASSLHAEQFF. DNA for the CDR3: TGTGCCAGCAGTTTACATGCGGAGCAGTTCTTC.

J is TRBJ2-1 and V is TRBV11-3, with 7 positions matching TRBD2. The CDR3 has 14 amino acids. V trimming: 5 bases; J trimming: 7 bases; junction bases outside the gene matches: 8. Per germline, CDR1 SGHNT and CDR2 YENEEA. DNA for the CDR3: TGTGCCAGCAGCCCAGGAAGGGGAGGGAATGAGCAGTTCTTC. This gives the protein CASSPGRGGNEQFF.

The chain uses TRBV27 and TRBJ2-1; D unclear. Germline V gene sequence: CDR1 MNHEY, CDR2 SMNVEV (reference sequence). The CDR3 spans 18 residues. Trimming removed 3 bases at V and 3 bases at J, with 21 bases between. In nucleotides, the CDR3 is TGTGCCAGCAGTTTGGCAGTCGGCGGCTTCGCCCTCTACAATGAGCAGTTCTTC. Protein product: CASSLAVGGFALYNEQFF.

For this clone: The same CDR3 can be traced to other DNA sequences in this sample. CDR3: CASSVGTGGNQPQHF. The CDR3 bases are TGTGCCAGCAGCGTAGGGACAGGGGGCAATCAGCCCCAGCATTTT. The rearrangement uses TRBV9 and TRBJ1-5, with 9 nucleotides matching TRBD1. Trimming took 0 bases from V and 2 from J; bases not matched to a gene: 0. This CDR3 contains 15 residues. Germline assignment: CDR1 SGDLS and CDR2 YYNGEE.

This clone was recorded a few times. The J gene is TRBJ2-7, the V gene TRBV7-8; TRBD1 agrees at 9 bases. The CDR3 is 15 residues long. V was clipped by 0 bases and J by 7 bases; unmatched bases: 7. The V gene's germline CDR1 is SGHVS and CDR2 FQNEAQ. CDR3 nucleotide sequence: TGTGCCAGCAGCTTAGCCGGGACAGGGTTTTTAGAGCAGTACTTC. It is translated as CASSLAGTGFLEQYF.

The chain links TRBV6-5 to TRBJ1-6; tentative D call: TRBD1 (6 bases). Trimming left V 6 bases short and J 1 base short, with 10 bases between. CDR1 MNHEY and CDR2 SVGAGI come from the germline V gene. The CDR3 is 15 residues long. The CDR3 DNA reads as TGTGCCAGCAGAACAGGGAGTTCCTATAATTCACCCCTCCACTTT. Encoded protein: CASRTGSSYNSPLHF.